This TCR beta chain was obtained from a study of shared clonotypes between healthy human individuals. Study information: Serving as donors were two women and a few men, whose ages spanned 18 to 49.

Deep-level assay runs were performed. TCRdb keeps only in-frame clones here, not all; method: immunoSEQ multiplex PCR. The table has a few million clones, 85% to 95% seen once. Study results and caveats: Around 5.3% of naive CD4 clonotypes were shared across a handful of donors. On the whole, naive subsets had larger estimated richness than memory subsets had.

Regarding this clone: Its antigen remains unidentified.

This CDR3 has 16 residues. The V end was cut by 5 bases, the J end by 0 bases, with 11 bases between. The germline V gene encodes CDR1 KGHSH and CDR2 LQKENI. This TCR was sampled from a man younger than 30 in good health. Some clones in this sample may be carry-over from other donors' samples. The chain combines TRBV18 with TRBJ2-6, with D perhaps TRBD1 (6 bases). The sequenced sample was naive CD4+ T cells from PBMCs. The subset here: CD45RA+ positively selected. CDR3 sequence: CASSGRQVSGANVLTF. Here the CDR3 DNA reads TGTGCCAGCTCAGGCCGACAGGTCTCTGGGGCCAACGTCCTGACTTTC.